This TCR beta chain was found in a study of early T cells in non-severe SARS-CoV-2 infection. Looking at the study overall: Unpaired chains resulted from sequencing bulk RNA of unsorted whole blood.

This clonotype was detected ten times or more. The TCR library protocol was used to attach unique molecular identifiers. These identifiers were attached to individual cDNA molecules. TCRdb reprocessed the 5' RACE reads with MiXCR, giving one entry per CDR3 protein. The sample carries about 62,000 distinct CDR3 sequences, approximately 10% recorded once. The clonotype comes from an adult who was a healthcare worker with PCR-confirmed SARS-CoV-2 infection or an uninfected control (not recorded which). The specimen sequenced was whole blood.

The CDR3 DNA reads as TGTGCCAGTAGGGGGGGCCGCTATAGGACAGAAGCTTTCTTT. This codes for CASRGGRYRTEAFF. V gene TRBV12-3 or TRBV12-4 combines with J gene TRBJ1-1, with a weak D call TRBD1 (6 bases). This CDR3 comprises 14 residues. V lost 9 bases and J 8 bases, leaving 22 bases between the germline ends.